Presented here are 29 T cell receptor beta chains from one specimen sequenced in a study of shared clonotypes between healthy human individuals. Profiling relied on immunoSEQ multiplex PCR, and the TCRdb table lists in-frame clones only, not all of them. Of about 2.1 million clones listed, about 92% are singletons. CD8 cells regarded as naive lacked CD45RO, were positively chosen for CCR7, and omitted terminally differentiated effector memory CD45RA+ cells. Source material: naive CD8+ T cells from PBMCs. All receptors come from a young man in good health. Some clones in this sample may be carry-over from other donors' samples.

The chain uses TRBV29-1 and TRBJ2-7, with TRBD1 matching over 7 bases. Trimming at V came to 7 bases and at J to 0 bases, leaving 3 bases not matched to a gene. This CDR3 region has 12 residues. The germline V gene encodes CDR1 SQVTM and CDR2 ANQGSEA. This CDR3 is CSAGQISYEQYF. Here the CDR3 DNA reads TGCAGCGCGGGACAGATCTCCTACGAGCAGTACTTC.

This clone is a singleton in its sample. This chain links TRBV5-1 with TRBJ2-1; D unclear. The germline CDR1 and CDR2 sequences are SGHRS and YFSETQ. V lost 4 bases to trimming and J lost 3 bases, with 5 bases between them. This CDR3 comprises 12 residues. CDR3 region: CASSQSYNEQFF. For the CDR3, the DNA is TGCGCCAGCAGCCAAAGCTACAATGAGCAGTTCTTC.

The V and J genes are TRBV28 and TRBJ2-7; D is ambiguous. Looked up from germline, CDR1 is MDHEN and CDR2 is SYDVKM. This CDR3 comprises 15 residues. The ends were cut back, 3 bases at V and 5 bases at J, with 17 bases in the middle. The CDR3 sequence: CASSFGEEQENEQYF. CDR3 coding DNA: TGTGCCAGCAGTTTTGGCGAGGAACAAGAGAACGAGCAGTACTTC.

The gene calls are TRBV29-1 and TRBJ2-1; TRBD2 aligns across 8 bases. Unmatched junction bases numbered 3, after V lost 5 bases and J lost 0 bases. The germline CDR1 and CDR2 sequences are SQVTM and ANQGSEA. The CDR3 is 14 residues long. This chain's CDR3 is CSVPSGSSYNEQFF. The CDR3 bases are TGCAGCGTTCCCAGCGGGAGCTCCTACAATGAGCAGTTCTTC.

This chain connects TRBV6-1 to TRBJ2-7, with TRBD2 matching 11 bases. The CDR3 contains 16 residues. The germline V gene encodes CDR1 MNHNS and CDR2 SASEGT. V gave up 2 bases and J gave up 4 bases; unmatched junction bases: 7. CDR3 region: CASSEWIAGGPYEQYF. The CDR3 DNA is TGTGCCAGCAGTGAATGGATAGCGGGAGGGCCATACGAGCAGTACTTC.

Comments on this clone: Other DNA variants within this sample encode the same CDR3. V is TRBV6-5 and J is TRBJ2-5; 8 bases match TRBD2. With V trimmed by 2 bases and J by 0 bases, 5 bases remained unmatched. The CDR3 is 16 amino acids. CDR1 and CDR2 (germline): MNHEY, SVGAGI. As DNA, the CDR3 is TGTGCCAGCAGTTACAGTACTAGCGGAAACCAAGAGACCCAGTACTTC. Translation gives CASSYSTSGNQETQYF.

The rearrangement links TRBV7-9 to TRBJ2-5; 9 bases are a match to TRBD2. This CDR3 has 17 residues. The germline V gene encodes CDR1 SEHNR and CDR2 FQNEAQ (reference sequence). V gave up 0 bases and J gave up 9 bases; unmatched junction bases: 14. The CDR3 protein is CASSLALAGNPGVAQYF. The CDR3 nucleotides are TGTGCCAGCAGCTTAGCGCTAGCGGGGAACCCCGGGGTGGCCCAGTACTTC.

The genes are TRBV19 and TRBJ2-2, with D perhaps TRBD2 (6 bases). This CDR3 spans 13 amino acids. Germline V gene lookup returns CDR1 LNHDA and CDR2 SQIVND (reference sequence). The V end was cut by 8 bases, the J end by 3 bases, with 10 bases between. CDR3 sequence: CASAGSYTGELFF. The CDR3 DNA reads as TGTGCCAGTGCCGGGAGCTACACCGGGGAGCTGTTTTTT.

This chain's CDR3 is CASSLDRGGSNQPQHF. The CDR3 bases are TGTGCCAGCAGTTTGGACAGGGGAGGAAGCAATCAGCCCCAGCATTTT. The V gene is TRBV27, the J gene TRBJ1-5; 9 bases are shared with TRBD1. In germline, CDR1 is MNHEY, CDR2 SMNVEV (reference sequence). V was pared by 3 bases and J by 1 base, with 4 bases of the junction left unmatched. This CDR3 has 16 residues.

The rearrangement uses TRBV11-3 and TRBJ2-3; no firm D call. Trimming removed 2 bases at V and 2 bases at J, with 5 bases between. CDR1 is SGHNT and CDR2 is YENEEA in the germline V gene. The length of the CDR3 is 13 residues. Written as DNA, the CDR3 is TGTGCCAGCAGCTTAAGCCCCACAGATACGCAGTATTTT. Its protein product is CASSLSPTDTQYF.

The chain couples TRBV25-1 to TRBJ2-1; D is perhaps TRBD2 (8 bases). The CDR3 totals 14 residues. Germline V gene data show CDR1 as MGHDK and CDR2 as SYGVNS. Trimming pared 7 bases from V and 8 bases from J, leaving 18 bases between. In nucleotides, the CDR3 is TGTGCCAGCATGTTAACGGGAGGGGGCGATGAGCAGTTCTTC. It encodes CASMLTGGGDEQFF.

This clone was observed once. V usage is TRBV6-1 and J usage is TRBJ1-2; D may be TRBD1 (6 bases). The length of the CDR3 is 13 residues. The germline V gene has CDR1 MNHNS and CDR2 SASEGT. The V end was cut by 8 bases, the J end by 8 bases, with 18 bases between. The CDR3 sequence is CASLQGARGGYTF. The CDR3 DNA sequence: TGTGCCAGCCTACAGGGAGCCCGAGGGGGCTACACCTTC.

The V call is TRBV5-3, the J call TRBJ2-3, with 9 bases lining up with TRBD2. TRBV5-3 is classed as an ORF, of uncertain function. The CDR3 has 17 amino acids. The V segment lost 4 bases and the J segment 5 bases; nucleotides outside the gene matches: 14. The chain's CDR3 is CARSGWGCGRAGDTQYF. CDR3 sequence (DNA): TGTGCCAGAAGCGGTTGGGGTTGCGGGAGGGCCGGAGATACGCAGTATTTT.

The chain joins TRBV27 to TRBJ2-3; 9 bases map to TRBD2. The CDR3 loop spans 15 amino acids. After removal of 6 bases from V and 6 bases from J, the junction contained 10 bases not matched to a gene. Germline V gives CDR1 MNHEY, CDR2 SMNVEV (reference sequence). The CDR3 region has the DNA TGTGCCAGCAGCATCTTACTAGCGGGTAGGGATACGCAGTATTTT. Its protein is CASSILLAGRDTQYF.

This clone was detected only once. The rearrangement joins TRBV27 to TRBJ2-1; TRBD2 matches at 12 bases. CDR3 size: 18 residues. V lost 6 bases and J lost 3; bases outside the gene matches: 12. Looked up from germline, CDR1 is MNHEY and CDR2 is SMNVEV (reference sequence). DNA for the CDR3: TGTGCCAGCAGCTATCTAGCGGGAGGGCCGCCCATCTACAATGAGCAGTTCTTC. Protein product: CASSYLAGGPPIYNEQFF.

The chain couples TRBV19 to TRBJ2-3, with D perhaps TRBD2 (6 bases). V shed 1 base and J shed 8 bases, with 16 bases lying between them. Germline values: CDR1 LNHDA, CDR2 SQIVND (reference sequence). CDR3 size: 15 residues. The CDR3 region has the DNA TGTGCCAGTAGTATAGGACTAGACAAATACGCTACGCAGTATTTT. Translation: CASSIGLDKYATQYF.

Comments on this clone: The identical CDR3 is also encoded by other nucleotide sequences in the sample. V usage is TRBV19 and J usage is TRBJ2-3, with D uncertain. The germline V gene encodes CDR1 LNHDA and CDR2 SQIVND (reference sequence). Deletions cut 2 bases from V and 3 bases from J, with 6 bases between. This CDR3 comprises 13 residues. The chain's CDR3 is CASSILGTDTQYF. CDR3 in DNA: TGTGCCAGTAGTATACTGGGTACAGATACGCAGTATTTT.

With regard to this clone: Compared with germline, one end of the junction differs, possibly owing to a read error. V usage is TRBV28 and J usage is TRBJ2-1, with a weak D call TRBD2 (6 bases). The CDR3 length is 12 residues. Germline V gives CDR1 MDHEN, CDR2 SYDVKM. The CDR3 sequence is CASTPGEVPELF. The DNA of the CDR3 is TGTGCCAGCACCCCGGGGGAGGTGCCAGAGCTCTTC.

The J gene is TRBJ1-3, the V gene TRBV11-2; D might be TRBD1 (5 bases). Per germline, CDR1 SGHAT and CDR2 FQNNGV. Trimming stripped 5 bases from V and 7 bases from J, with 9 bases between. This CDR3 comprises 12 residues. CDR3 loop: CASSRGANTIYF. CDR3 coding DNA: TGTGCCAGCAGCCGAGGGGCCAACACCATATATTTT.

The chain is built from TRBV25-1 and TRBJ2-7; 10 bases are a match to TRBD1. V dropped 4 bases and J dropped 3; count of bases not matched to a gene: 12. The CDR3 has 17 amino acids. Germline V gene data show CDR1 as MGHDK and CDR2 as SYGVNS. The DNA for the CDR3 is TGTGCCAGCAGTGCCCGGGACAGGGGATATCAAAACTACGAGCAGTACTTC. Translated, it gives CASSARDRGYQNYEQYF.

This clone was seen just once. The chain couples TRBV5-1 to TRBJ2-7; D is tentatively TRBD1 or TRBD2 (5 bases each). The CDR3 sequence is 12 residues long. V lost 6 bases, J lost 6 bases, and 13 bases lay in between. Germline CDR1 is SGHRS and CDR2 is YFSETQ. CDR3 sequence reads: CASTPIGGEQYF. The CDR3 DNA follows: TGCGCCAGCACCCCGATTGGGGGCGAGCAGTACTTC. Full variable domain (missing parts from reference TRBV5-1 and TRBJ2-7): KAGVTQTPRYLIKTRGQQVTLSCSPISGHRSVSWYQQTPGQGLQFLFEYFSETQRNKGNFPGRFSGRQFSNSRSEMNVSTLELGDSALYLCASTPIGGEQYFGPGTRLTVT.

J is TRBJ2-3 and V is TRBV14; D not resolved. V dropped 6 bases and J dropped 3 bases, with 19 bases sitting between them. There are 16 residues in the CDR3. Germline CDR1 and CDR2: SGHDN and FVKESK. The CDR3 sequence: CASSLTGRTGTDTQYF. The CDR3 nucleotides read TGTGCCAGCAGTCTGACCGGGCGAACTGGGACAGATACGCAGTATTTT.

The CDR3 reads CASSLAGGPGANVLTF. The DNA for the CDR3 is TGTGCCAGCAGCTTAGCAGGGGGTCCTGGGGCCAACGTCCTGACTTTC. This chain joins TRBV13 and TRBJ2-6; 7 bases align to TRBD1. The CDR3 runs to 16 residues. From germline, CDR1 is PRHDT and CDR2 FYEKMQ (reference sequence). V was clipped by 1 base and J by 2 bases; unmatched bases: 2. Looking up the rest from reference TRBV13 and TRBJ2-6 gives the full variable domain: AAGVIQSPRHLIKEKRETATLKCYPIPRHDTVYWYQQGPGQDPQFLISFYEKMQSDKGSIPDRFSAQQFSDYHSELNMSSLELGDSALYFCASSLAGGPGANVLTFGAGSRLTVL.

The V and J genes are TRBV13 and TRBJ1-2; no clear D gene. The CDR3 sequence is 13 residues long. Germline CDR1 and CDR2: PRHDT and FYEKMQ (reference sequence). Trimming cost V 5 bases and J 6 bases, with 13 bases left between them. The CDR3 loop reads CASSPGGPNGYTF. The CDR3 nucleotides read TGTGCCAGCAGCCCAGGCGGGCCGAATGGCTACACCTTC.

As regards this clone: Other nucleotide sequences in the sample specify the same CDR3. V and J are TRBV27 and TRBJ2-1; a weak D match, TRBD1 (5 bases). The CDR3 loop spans 13 amino acids. CDR1 and CDR2 from the germline V gene are MNHEY and SMNVEV (reference sequence). The V end lost 3 bases, the J end lost 10 bases, and 13 bases lay between the germline ends. In nucleotides, the CDR3 is TGTGCCAGCAGTTTGGGGCAGGGTTACGAGCAGTTCTTC. As protein: CASSLGQGYEQFF.

The chain couples TRBV2 to TRBJ2-2; possibly TRBD2 for D (5 bases). The CDR3 sequence is 16 residues long. The V and J ends lost 4 bases and 6 bases respectively, with 18 bases between them. Germline CDR1 SNHLY, CDR2 FYNNEI. DNA for the CDR3: TGTGCCAGCAGTGGGACGAAGGGAGCTCTTCCCGGGGAGCTGTTTTTT. Residues: CASSGTKGALPGELFF.

The gene calls are TRBV6-5 and TRBJ1-5; TRBD1 matches at 8 bases. This CDR3 region has 14 residues. Trimming cost V 6 bases and J 3 bases; bases outside gene matches: 4. Germline V CDR1 and CDR2: MNHEY, SVGAGI. As DNA, the CDR3 is TGTGCCAGCAGCCGACAGGGGATCAATCAGCCCCAGCATTTT. It specifies CASSRQGINQPQHF.

CDR3 DNA sequence: TGTGCCAGCAGCTTAGACGTTAGCGGGAGGGAACCCTTCATTAACACCGGGGAGCTGTTTTTT. As protein: CASSLDVSGREPFINTGELFF. This rearrangement joins TRBV7-6 to TRBJ2-2; 11 nucleotides line up with TRBD2. CDR3 length: 21 amino acids. The germline CDR1 and CDR2 sequences are SGHVS and FNYEAQ. Germline trimming cut 1 base from V and 2 bases from J; bases unmatched to any gene: 15. Full variable domain (remainder filled in from reference TRBV7-6 and TRBJ2-2): GAGVSQSPRYKVTKRGQDVALRCDPISGHVSLYWYRQALGQGPEFLTYFNYEAQQDKSGLPNDRFSAERPEGSISTLTIQRTEQRDSAMYRCASSLDVSGREPFINTGELFFGEGSRLTVL.

Remarks on this clone: A much more abundant neighbour one base away suggests this may be a read error. This sample also contains other DNA sequences that code for the same CDR3. The chain employs TRBV28 and TRBJ1-5, with D unclear. Germline V lookup: CDR1 MDHEN, CDR2 SYDVKM. The CDR3 has 11 amino acids. Trimming stripped 4 bases from V and 6 bases from J, with 4 bases between. The CDR3 spells CASSSGQPQHF. CDR3 DNA sequence: TGTGCCAGCAGTTCAGGTCAGCCCCAGCATTTT.